These T cell receptor beta chains were read from a single sample in a study of blood T cells in healthy people across ages. TCRdb re-called the 5' RACE reads through MiXCR, storing one row per CDR3 protein. The sample holds 850,000 to 1,100,000 distinct CDR3 sequences, more than 30% seen once. The specimen sequenced was blood. The receptor set was obtained from a man aged 18-30 years in good health. The CDR3 runs from the conserved cysteine through the conserved F or W. D genes are given only for firm matches. Clone size appears in some rows only: once, few, many, or a class for an expanded clone.

J,V,size,D,CDR3,DNA
TRBJ1-1,TRBV12-3/TRBV12-4,NA,NA,CASRASGDTEAFF,TGTGCCAGCAGGGCATCCGGTGACACTGAAGCTTTCTTT
TRBJ2-3,TRBV2,NA,TRBD2,CASSPRTSRTADTQYF,TGTGCCAGCAGTCCGCGGACTAGCAGGACCGCAGATACGCAGTATTTT
TRBJ1-1,TRBV5-4,NA,NA,CASSVEAVNTEAFF,TGTGCCAGCAGCGTGGAGGCGGTGAACACTGAAGCTTTCTTT
TRBJ1-1,TRBV29-1,NA,NA,CSVHGTANTEAFF,TGCAGCGTACACGGGACGGCGAACACTGAAGCTTTCTTT
TRBJ1-2,TRBV7-9,NA,NA,CASSFSTNYGYTF,TGTGCCAGCAGCTTCTCCACTAACTATGGCTACACCTTC
TRBJ2-5,TRBV12-3/TRBV12-4,NA,TRBD2,CASSEDVYSGGTRNEQYF,TGTGCCAGCAGCGAGGATGTTTATAGCGGGGGGACGCGCAATGAGCAGTACTTC
TRBJ1-1,TRBV5-1,NA,TRBD1,CASSSGQGYAEAFF,TGCGCCAGCAGCTCGGGACAGGGGTACGCTGAAGCTTTCTTT
TRBJ2-7,TRBV7-2,NA,NA,CASSQVEEQYF,TGTGCCAGCAGCCAGGTTGAAGAGCAGTACTTC
TRBJ2-1,TRBV4-3,NA,NA,CASSQEALHGNEQFF,TGCGCCAGCAGCCAAGAGGCGCTTCACGGCAATGAGCAGTTCTTC
TRBJ1-4,TRBV3-1,NA,TRBD1,CASSQIPGTDEKLFF,TGTGCCAGCAGCCAAATTCCGGGGACAGATGAAAAACTGTTTTTT
TRBJ2-3,TRBV7-8,few,NA,CASSLEDYAQGNTDTQYF,TGTGCCAGCAGCTTAGAGGACTATGCACAGGGGAACACAGATACGCAGTATTTT
TRBJ2-1,TRBV7-3,few,TRBD2,CASSLTGAGDNEQFF,TGTGCCAGCAGCTTAACGGGAGCGGGGGACAATGAGCAGTTCTTC
TRBJ2-7,TRBV9,once,NA,CASSVGVLANEQYF,TGTGCCAGCAGCGTAGGAGTTTTGGCAAACGAGCAGTACTTC
TRBJ1-4,TRBV7-8,NA,NA,CASRHGEPPGIPNEKLFF,TGTGCCAGCAGACATGGCGAACCTCCAGGGATCCCTAATGAAAAACTGTTTTTT
TRBJ1-1,TRBV3-1,NA,NA,CASSQALHTEAFF,TGTGCCAGCAGCCAAGCACTCCACACTGAAGCTTTCTTT
TRBJ1-2,TRBV12-3/TRBV12-4,NA,TRBD1,CASSPQGAEDGYTF,TGTGCCAGCAGTCCGCAGGGGGCTGAGGATGGCTACACCTTC
TRBJ2-5,TRBV7-2,NA,TRBD2,CASSLSAGDQETQYF,TGTGCCAGCAGCTTATCAGCGGGGGACCAAGAGACCCAGTACTTC
TRBJ2-1,TRBV3-1,NA,NA,CASSQETASFNEQFF,TGTGCCAGCAGCCAAGAAACCGCTAGCTTCAATGAGCAGTTCTTC
TRBJ1-5,TRBV6-2/TRBV6-3,NA,NA,CASSYQDSNQPQHF,TGTGCCAGCAGTTACCAGGATAGCAATCAGCCCCAGCATTTT
TRBJ2-1,TRBV4-3,few,NA,CASSHSYGTSPPNEQFF,TGCGCCAGCAGCCATTCCTACGGGACTTCTCCTCCCAATGAGCAGTTCTTC
TRBJ1-1,TRBV28,NA,TRBD1,CATWQGAWGTEAFF,TGTGCCACCTGGCAGGGGGCGTGGGGCACTGAAGCTTTCTTT
TRBJ1-5,TRBV19,NA,NA,CASSSLGAQHF,TGTGCCAGTAGTTCCCTGGGGGCCCAGCATTTT
TRBJ2-3,TRBV6-5,few,TRBD1,CASRDRGFTDTQYF,TGTGCCAGCAGGGACAGGGGATTTACAGATACGCAGTATTTT
TRBJ2-5,TRBV10-3,once,NA,CAISAPPERGAETQYF,TGTGCCATCAGTGCCCCACCCGAAAGGGGCGCAGAGACCCAGTACTTC
TRBJ1-2,TRBV12-3/TRBV12-4,few,NA,CATAWTAPSQEDGYTF,TGTGCCACCGCGTGGACAGCTCCTTCGCAAGAGGATGGCTACACCTTC
TRBJ2-2,TRBV13,NA,TRBD1,CASSPDRGPNTGELFF,TGTGCCAGCAGCCCGGACAGGGGCCCGAACACCGGGGAGCTGTTTTTT
TRBJ1-2,TRBV7-6,few,NA,CASSLATQGGYTF,TGTGCCAGCAGCTTAGCGACACAAGGTGGCTACACCTTC
TRBJ2-7,TRBV3-1,NA,NA,CASSQTLSATSYEQYF,TGTGCCAGCAGCCAGACCCTTAGCGCCACCTCCTACGAGCAGTACTTC
TRBJ2-1,TRBV5-6,NA,NA,CASSLPRDNLRGEQFF,TGTGCCAGCAGCTTGCCACGGGACAACCTTCGGGGTGAGCAGTTCTTC
TRBJ2-1,TRBV5-6,NA,NA,CASSSFRTEEQFF,TGTGCCAGCAGCTCATTCCGGACGGAGGAGCAGTTCTTC
TRBJ2-7,TRBV27,few,NA,CASRLAGSSEQYF,TGTGCCAGCAGATTAGCAGGGAGCTCCGAGCAGTACTTC
TRBJ1-2,TRBV11-2,NA,NA,CASSRWDYGYTF,TGTGCCAGCAGCCGGTGGGACTATGGCTACACCTTC
TRBJ2-3,TRBV7-9,few,NA,CASSSSRTIKGTDTQYF,TGTGCCAGCAGCTCTTCCCGGACCATAAAGGGGACAGATACGCAGTATTTT
TRBJ2-7,TRBV5-5,NA,NA,CASSLGRNAPFSYEQYF,TGTGCCAGCAGCTTGGGGAGAAACGCCCCTTTCTCCTACGAGCAGTACTTC
TRBJ2-2,TRBV2,few,NA,CASDGQIYYGELFF,TGTGCCAGCGACGGACAGATCTACTACGGGGAGCTGTTTTTT
TRBJ2-1,TRBV7-2,NA,NA,CASSLDNTWDEQFF,TGTGCCAGCAGCTTGGACAATACTTGGGATGAGCAGTTCTTC
TRBJ1-2,TRBV7-6,NA,NA,CASSLSPGGGNYGYTF,TGTGCCAGCAGCTTATCCCCCGGGGGGGGCAACTATGGCTACACCTTC
TRBJ2-3,TRBV9,NA,TRBD2,CASSVESGGSDTQYF,TGTGCCAGCAGCGTAGAAAGCGGGGGTTCGGATACGCAGTATTTT
TRBJ1-1,TRBV6-1,NA,TRBD1,CASRTDRDVNTEAFF,TGTGCCAGCAGAACGGACAGGGACGTGAACACTGAAGCTTTCTTT
TRBJ2-3,TRBV7-6,few,NA,CASSLALNGDGTDTQYF,TGTGCCAGCAGCTTAGCGCTGAATGGGGATGGCACAGATACGCAGTATTTT
TRBJ1-1,TRBV20-1,NA,NA,CSARGDHPPEAFF,TGCAGTGCTAGAGGGGACCATCCACCTGAAGCTTTCTTT
TRBJ2-5,TRBV6-5,few,TRBD2,CASSYPTSGGQETQYF,TGTGCCAGCAGTTACCCAACTAGCGGGGGGCAAGAGACCCAGTACTTC
TRBJ1-1,TRBV27,NA,NA,CASSFQANLNTEAFF,TGTGCCAGCAGTTTTCAGGCTAACCTGAACACTGAAGCTTTCTTT
TRBJ1-5,TRBV5-1,NA,NA,CASSSNPGGRWSNQPQHF,TGCGCCAGCAGCTCGAATCCCGGGGGCAGATGGAGCAATCAGCCCCAGCATTTT
TRBJ1-6,TRBV3-1,NA,NA,CASSQEPHMRNSPLHF,TGTGCCAGCAGCCAAGAACCGCATATGCGTAATTCACCCCTCCACTTT
TRBJ2-3,TRBV5-1,NA,TRBD2,CASKLTSGVSTDTQYF,TGCGCCAGCAAATTGACTAGCGGGGTTAGTACAGATACGCAGTATTTT
TRBJ1-5,TRBV4-3,few,TRBD1,CASSQDPPGTAYNQPQHF,TGCGCCAGCAGCCAAGATCCCCCAGGGACAGCGTACAATCAGCCCCAGCATTTT
TRBJ1-4,TRBV10-2,NA,NA,CASKEHRVGEGATNEKLFF,TGCGCCAGCAAAGAACATCGGGTCGGGGAGGGAGCAACTAATGAAAAACTGTTTTTT
TRBJ1-2,TRBV7-9,NA,NA,CASSLQSHRLNYGYTF,TGTGCCAGCAGCCTACAGTCCCATCGGTTAAACTATGGCTACACCTTC
TRBJ1-1,TRBV6-2/TRBV6-3,NA,NA,CASSYVGGRQKDTEAFF,TGTGCCAGCAGTTACGTGGGTGGAAGGCAGAAGGACACTGAAGCTTTCTTT
TRBJ1-2,TRBV9,NA,NA,CTSSVGSSNYGYTF,TGTACCAGCAGCGTAGGCAGTTCCAACTATGGCTACACCTTC
TRBJ1-2,TRBV12-3/TRBV12-4,NA,NA,CASSQTPGLPYGYTF,TGTGCCAGCAGTCAGACTCCAGGACTACCCTATGGCTACACCTTC
TRBJ1-5,TRBV7-2,many,TRBD1,CASSLAGQSNQPQHF,TGTGCCAGCAGCTTAGCGGGACAGAGCAATCAGCCCCAGCATTTT